These 5 T cell receptor beta chains were all obtained from the same sample, sequenced in a study of T cell repertoires in cytomegalovirus infection. TCRdb re-analysed the reads in MiXCR, keeping a single row per CDR3 protein. Among about 69,000 distinct CDR3 sequences listed, less than 30% were seen once. Antigen specificity for these receptors is unknown. The sample consisted of CD8+ T cells from cultured PBMCs, taken from culture after CMV antigen stimulation. The receptor set was obtained from a human donor in good health (CMV status not recorded). Some clones in this sample may be carry-over from other donors' samples.

The sample holds a few counts of this clonotype. V gene TRBV4-3 combines with J gene TRBJ2-3; D is perhaps TRBD1 or TRBD2 (6 bases each). The V and J ends lost 0 bases and 2 bases respectively, with 9 bases between them. The V gene's germline CDR1 is LGHNA and CDR2 YSLEER. The CDR3 covers 15 residues. CDR3 nucleotide sequence: TGCGCCAGCAGCCAAGAGTGGGGGGCCACAGATACGCAGTATTTT. It codes for CASSQEWGATDTQYF.

About this clonotype: The junction departs from the called germline gene at one end, perhaps through a read error. The V gene is TRBV6-5, the J gene TRBJ1-2; D is possibly TRBD1 (6 bases). The CDR3 is 15 amino acids. CDR1 and CDR2 (germline): MNHEY, SVGAGI. As DNA, the CDR3 is TGTGCCAGCAGTCCCCGGGGGGGGGCGAAGGATGGCTTCACCTTC. It encodes CASSPRGGAKDGFTF.

By share of the sample, this clonotype is medium-sized. The gene calls are TRBV7-2 and TRBJ1-1, with 7 bases fitting TRBD1. Trimming took 5 bases from V and 7 from J; bases not matched to a gene: 10. The CDR3 sequence is 14 residues long. Germline CDR1 reads SGHTA; CDR2 reads FQGNSA. CDR3 residues: CASSPTGANDEAFF. The CDR3 nucleotides are TGTGCCAGCAGCCCAACAGGGGCTAACGATGAAGCTTTCTTT.

The V call is TRBV7-2, the J call TRBJ1-5, with D unclear. The CDR3 spans 13 residues. From germline, CDR1 is SGHTA and CDR2 FQGNSA. V lost 3 bases and J lost 6, with 9 bases in between. The CDR3 spells CASSLAGSQPQHF. The DNA for the CDR3 is TGTGCCAGCAGCTTGGCGGGGAGTCAGCCCCAGCATTTT. Supplemented by reference TRBV7-2 and TRBJ1-5, the full variable domain reads GAGVSQSPSNKVTEKGKDVELRCDPISGHTALYWYRQSLGQGLEFLIYFQGNSAPDKSGLPSDRFSAERTGGSVSTLTIQRTQQEDSAVYLCASSLAGSQPQHFGDGTRLSIL.

This sequence joins TRBV9 and TRBJ1-6, with 7 bases lining up with TRBD1. The CDR3 has 15 residues. V was clipped by 4 bases and J by 7 bases; unmatched bases: 8. Germline CDR1 and CDR2: SGDLS and YYNGEE. In DNA, the CDR3 is TGTGCCAGCAGCCCGACAGGGTCGTCGAATTCACCCCTCCACTTT. Amino acid sequence: CASSPTGSSNSPLHF.